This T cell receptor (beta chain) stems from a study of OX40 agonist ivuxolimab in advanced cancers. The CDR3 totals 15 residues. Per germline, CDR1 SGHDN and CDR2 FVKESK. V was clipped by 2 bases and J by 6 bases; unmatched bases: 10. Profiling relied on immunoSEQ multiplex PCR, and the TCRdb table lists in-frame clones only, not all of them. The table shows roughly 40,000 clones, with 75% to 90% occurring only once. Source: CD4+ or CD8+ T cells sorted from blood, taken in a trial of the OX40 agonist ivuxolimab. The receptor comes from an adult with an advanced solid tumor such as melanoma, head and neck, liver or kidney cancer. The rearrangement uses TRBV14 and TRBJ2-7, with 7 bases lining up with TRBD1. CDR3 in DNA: TGTGCCAGCAGCCAAAGATACAGGGGTTCTGGCGAGCAGTACTTC. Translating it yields CASSQRYRGSGEQYF.